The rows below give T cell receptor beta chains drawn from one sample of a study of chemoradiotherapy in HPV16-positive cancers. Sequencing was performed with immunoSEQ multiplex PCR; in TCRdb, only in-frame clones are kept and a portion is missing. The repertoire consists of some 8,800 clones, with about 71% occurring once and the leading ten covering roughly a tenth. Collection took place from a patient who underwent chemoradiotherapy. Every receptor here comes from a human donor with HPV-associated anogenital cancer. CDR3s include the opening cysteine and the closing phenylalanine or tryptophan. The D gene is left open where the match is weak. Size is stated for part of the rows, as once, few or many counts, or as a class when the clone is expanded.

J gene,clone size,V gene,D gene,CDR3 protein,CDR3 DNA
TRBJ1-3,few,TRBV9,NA,CASSVDTAGNTIYF,TGTGCCAGCAGCGTAGACACGGCTGGAAACACCATATATTTT
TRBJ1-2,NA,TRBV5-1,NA,CASSSNGGHDNYGYTF,TGCGCCAGCAGCTCGAATGGTGGCCACGATAACTATGGCTACACCTTC
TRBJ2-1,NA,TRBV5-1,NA,CASSLAGASYNEQFF,TGCGCCAGCAGCTTGGCCGGGGCCTCTTACAATGAGCAGTTCTTC
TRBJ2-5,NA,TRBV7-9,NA,CASRRTGTQETQYF,TGTGCCAGCAGACGTACAGGTACTCAAGAGACCCAGTACTTC
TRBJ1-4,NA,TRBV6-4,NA,CASSDSEQGNEKLFF,TGTGCCAGCAGTGACTCAGAACAGGGTAATGAAAAACTGTTTTTT
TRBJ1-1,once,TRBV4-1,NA,CASSQDTLGGTEAFF,TGCGCCAGCAGCCAAGATACCCTAGGGGGCACTGAAGCTTTCTTT
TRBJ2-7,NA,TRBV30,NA,CAWSVYPEQYF,TGTGCCTGGAGTGTATATCCCGAGCAGTACTTC
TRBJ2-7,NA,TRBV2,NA,CARSRDTKYEQYF,TGTGCCAGATCCCGGGACACTAAGTACGAGCAGTACTTC
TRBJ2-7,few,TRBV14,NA,CASSHRIGSYEQYF,TGTGCCAGCAGCCATCGTATCGGAAGCTACGAGCAGTACTTC
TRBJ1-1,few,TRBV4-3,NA,CASSQELKPHTEAFF,TGCGCCAGCAGCCAAGAATTGAAACCTCACACTGAAGCTTTCTTT
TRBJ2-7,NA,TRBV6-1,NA,CASSEDSYYEQYF,TGTGCCAGCAGTGAGGATAGTTATTACGAGCAGTACTTC
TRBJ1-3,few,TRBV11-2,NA,CASVRGFYSGNTIYF,TGTGCCAGTGTACGAGGGTTCTACTCTGGAAACACCATATATTTT
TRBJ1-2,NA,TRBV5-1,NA,CASSLIGDYGYTF,TGCGCCAGCAGCTTGATAGGCGACTATGGCTACACCTTC
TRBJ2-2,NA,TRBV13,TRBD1,CASSLALTGRSGELFF,TGTGCCAGCAGCTTAGCCCTGACAGGGCGTTCCGGGGAGCTGTTTTTT
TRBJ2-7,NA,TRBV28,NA,CASSLAGRGYEQYF,TGTGCCAGCAGTTTAGCAGGGCGAGGTTACGAGCAGTACTTC
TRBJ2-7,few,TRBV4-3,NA,CASSQERGGFYEQYF,TGCGCCAGCAGCCAAGAGAGGGGGGGATTCTACGAGCAGTACTTC
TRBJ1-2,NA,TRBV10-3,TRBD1,CAIREDRVEGYTF,TGTGCCATCAGGGAGGACAGGGTAGAGGGCTACACCTTC
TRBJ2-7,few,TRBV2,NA,CASRGDGLTYEQYF,TGTGCCAGCAGAGGGGACGGCCTAACCTACGAGCAGTACTTC
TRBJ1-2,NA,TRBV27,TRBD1,CARRSSLLFTGQGRQGYTF,TGTGCCAGAAGATCCTCGCTATTATTCACGGGACAGGGACGGCAAGGCTACACCTTC
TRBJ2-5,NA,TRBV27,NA,CASSLGLAETQYF,TGTGCCAGCAGTTTAGGTCTCGCGGAGACCCAGTACTTC
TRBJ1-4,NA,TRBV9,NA,CASSVRGELDEKLFF,TGTGCCAGCAGCGTAAGGGGGGAGTTGGATGAAAAACTGTTTTTT
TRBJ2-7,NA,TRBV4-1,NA,CASSLRSRGGPPFEQYF,TGCGCCAGCAGCCTCCGGAGTCGGGGCGGCCCTCCGTTCGAGCAGTACTTC
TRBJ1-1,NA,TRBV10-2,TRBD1,CASSELGQVSPEAFF,TGCGCCAGCAGTGAGCTGGGACAGGTCAGTCCTGAAGCTTTCTTT
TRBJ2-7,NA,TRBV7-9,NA,CASSLFRSGREQYF,TGTGCCAGCAGCTTATTCCGGTCGGGGCGCGAGCAGTACTTC